This T cell receptor beta chain was recovered during a study of cytomegalovirus exposure and HLA in healthy donors. Use of 60 Vbeta and 13 Jbeta primers characterized the PCR. Per the authors' pipeline: It was a later analysis that counted around 85 million unique TCR beta chains, of which about 10 million were shared. The assay was immunoSEQ multiplex PCR, and TCRdb's table has in-frame clones only and misses some. That table furnishes V, J and clone size, whereas the DNA furnished D and trimming. Found here are more than 130,000 clones; the top ten clones hold 2% to 3%. Whole-study findings and limits: TCR beta chains numbering under 200 were designated cytomegalovirus-associated.

Note on this clone: What it binds is unknown.

The sequenced sample was PBMCs. This clonotype was obtained from a man aged 40-50 years in good health and CMV-seronegative.

CDR3 nucleotides: TGTGCCAGCAGCGTAGACGGGGAACAGCCCCAGCATTTT. It is translated as CASSVDGEQPQHF. The V gene is TRBV9, the J gene TRBJ1-5; no firm D call. CDR1 and CDR2 (germline): SGDLS, YYNGEE. V dropped 0 bases and J dropped 7 bases, with 8 bases sitting between them. The length of the CDR3 is 13 residues.